The 25 T cell receptor beta chains listed next were all sequenced from one sample in a study of blood T cells in healthy people across ages. Next came a second PCR, run for about 6 to 12 cycles, which used a sample-barcoded 5' primer along with a J-beta primer mix. TCRdb fed the 5' RACE reads into MiXCR, producing one record per CDR3 protein. The repertoire includes around 1,000,000 distinct CDR3 sequences, 20% to 25% of them detected once, and about 0.72% sits in the top ten. This sample was shared with a second study, whose subject was T cells of mothers and their children.

The sequenced sample consisted of blood. Receptors were obtained from a girl aged 2-10 years in good health.

This clonotype has just a few counts. This chain joins TRBV12-3 or TRBV12-4 and TRBJ1-5; D is unclear. The CDR3 covers 11 residues. Deletions cut 6 bases from V and 5 bases from J, with 5 bases between. In DNA form, the CDR3 reads TGTGCCAGCAGCGTCGATCAGCCCCAGCATTTT. Its translation: CASSVDQPQHF.

DNA of the CDR3: TGTGCCAGCAGCCCAGGAATCGGGGCGACTTACCCCTACGAGCAGTACTTC. This sequence encodes CASSPGIGATYPYEQYF. The chain couples TRBV12-3 or TRBV12-4 to TRBJ2-7; D is tentatively TRBD1 or TRBD2 (5 bases each). The CDR3 is 17 amino acids. Trimming cost V 6 bases and J 2 bases, with 23 bases left between them.

On this clonotype itself: The junction differs from germline at one of its ends, possibly a read error. The V and J genes are TRBV19 and TRBJ2-2; D unclear. CDR3 length equals 13 residues. Per germline, CDR1 LNHDA and CDR2 SQIVND (reference sequence). The CDR3 spells CASSVDFTGELFF. The DNA of the CDR3 is TGTGCCAGTAGTGTAGACTTTACCGGGGAGCTGTTTTTT.

This clonotype came up a few times. The V call is TRBV12-3 or TRBV12-4, the J call TRBJ2-1; D might be TRBD1 or TRBD2, each matching 5 bases. V lost 5 bases to trimming and J lost 10 bases, with 15 bases between them. This CDR3 region has 13 residues. For the CDR3, the DNA is TGTGCCAGCAGTGGGACCCTAGTGTACGAGCAGTTCTTC. It specifies CASSGTLVYEQFF.

This chain links TRBV20-1 with TRBJ2-1; TRBD1 or TRBD2 may be the D gene (5 bases each). This CDR3 has 13 residues. V lost 5 bases to trimming and J lost 5 bases, with 13 bases between them. CDR1 is DFQATT, CDR2 SNEGSKA, per germline (reference sequence). CDR3 nucleotides: TGCAGTGCTTTTAACTGGGACCACAATGAGCAGTTCTTC. Its protein is CSAFNWDHNEQFF.

A remark on this clonotype: The junction differs from germline at one of its ends, possibly a read error. The rearrangement links TRBV12-3 or TRBV12-4 to TRBJ2-5; D is possibly TRBD2 (6 bases). The CDR3 loop spans 14 amino acids. DNA of the CDR3: TGTGCCAGCAGCCCTCGGGGGACCCAAGAGGCCCAGTACTTC. Protein: CASSPRGTQEAQYF.

This clonotype was counted ten times or more. Germline is not matched at one junction end, which may reflect a read error. The chain recombines TRBV4-1 with TRBJ2-5, with a tentative D call TRBD2 (6 bases). Germline CDR1 is MGHRA and CDR2 is YSYEKL. This CDR3 has 11 residues. CDR3 coding DNA: TGTGCCAGCAGTCGGGGGGAGACCCAGTACTTC. Amino acids: CASSRGETQYF.

V is TRBV27 and J is TRBJ1-4; D not certain. The ends were cut back, 8 bases at V and 8 bases at J, with 15 bases in the middle. The CDR3 consists of 13 residues. The V gene's germline CDR1 is MNHEY and CDR2 SMNVEV (reference sequence). The CDR3: CASRYPQEEKLFF. The CDR3 DNA follows: TGTGCCAGCCGTTACCCCCAGGAAGAAAAACTGTTTTTT.

This clonotype was seen more than once but under ten times. This chain links TRBV6-6 with TRBJ1-4; D is ambiguous. The V gene's germline CDR1 is MNHNY and CDR2 SVGAGI (reference sequence). The germline V and J ends were trimmed by 6 bases and 7 bases, with 9 bases remaining between them. The CDR3 runs to 12 residues. The CDR3 here is CASRGEGEKLFF. CDR3 nucleotides: TGTGCCAGCAGGGGCGAAGGTGAAAAACTGTTTTTT.

The V and J genes are TRBV6-2 or TRBV6-3 and TRBJ2-1, with 9 bases that match TRBD1. The germline gives CDR1 MNHEY, CDR2 SVGEGT. This CDR3 contains 14 residues. With V trimmed by 8 bases and J by 4 bases, 6 bases remained unmatched. The CDR3 DNA reads TGTGCCAGCCGAGGGACAGGGATTTACAATGAGCAGTTCTTC. It specifies CASRGTGIYNEQFF.

The sample holds many counts of this clonotype. The J gene is TRBJ2-7, the V gene TRBV29-1; 10 nucleotides match TRBD1. Germline V CDR1 and CDR2: SQVTM, ANQGSEA. With V trimmed by 3 bases and J by 1 base, 3 bases remained unmatched. The CDR3 spans 14 residues. In DNA form, the CDR3 reads TGCAGCGTTGAGGGACAGGGGAAGTCCTACGAGCAGTACTTC. Translating it yields CSVEGQGKSYEQYF.

This sequence joins TRBV5-6 and TRBJ1-3; D remains unclear. V lost 5 bases and J lost 0, with 15 bases in between. This CDR3 is built from 16 residues. The V gene's germline CDR1 is SGHDT and CDR2 YYEEEE. DNA for the CDR3: TGTGCCAGCAGACATACTGACATGGCCTCTGGAAACACCATATATTTT. Protein: CASRHTDMASGNTIYF.

This clonotype was seen just once. This chain links TRBV7-9 with TRBJ2-7; 7 positions match TRBD1. In germline, CDR1 is SEHNR, CDR2 FQNEAQ (reference sequence). The J segment lost 5 bases and the V segment lost 4 bases, leaving 17 bases of the junction unmatched. This CDR3 has 17 residues. The CDR3 nucleotides read TGTGCCAGCAGCTCATTAAAACCCGGGACAGTCTTGGACGAGCAGTACTTC. Protein product: CASSSLKPGTVLDEQYF.

This clonotype was detected only once. Germline and junction disagree at one end, which may indicate a read error. The chain recombines TRBV6-5 with TRBJ2-5; 7 bases line up with TRBD2. The J call is in doubt because the DNA end fits TRBJ2-1 better. The CDR3 is 15 residues long. Germline loops: CDR1 MNHEY, CDR2 SVGAGI. CDR3 sequence (DNA): TGCGCCAGCAGTCCCAGCGGGACGATCGGGAATGAGCAGTTCTTC. Amino acids: CASSPSGTIGNEQFF.

The sample holds a few counts of this clonotype. The chain couples TRBV19 to TRBJ2-1; 9 bases match TRBD2. The CDR3 has 15 amino acids. V lost 3 bases and J lost 9; bases outside the gene matches: 9. CDR1 is LNHDA, CDR2 SQIVND, per germline (reference sequence). CDR3 sequence (DNA): TGTGCCAGTAGTATTAAGGGACTAGCAGCCAGTGAGCAGTTCTTC. Translation gives CASSIKGLAASEQFF.

This clonotype was observed once. The chain recombines TRBV5-1 with TRBJ2-2; a possible D gene is TRBD1 (5 bases). The V gene's germline CDR1 is SGHRS and CDR2 YFSETQ. This CDR3 spans 15 amino acids. The V end was cut by 4 bases, the J end by 4 bases, with 14 bases between. CDR3 sequence reads: CASSHHRSGTGELFF. CDR3 nucleotide sequence: TGCGCCAGCAGCCACCACAGGTCGGGCACCGGGGAGCTGTTTTTT.

The sample holds a few counts of this clonotype. The chain carries TRBV29-1 and TRBJ1-1; D gene unclear. There are 12 residues in the CDR3. Trimming removed 7 bases at V and 2 bases at J, with 11 bases between. Per germline, CDR1 SQVTM and CDR2 ANQGSEA. In DNA form, the CDR3 reads TGCAGCGCAGTGACGGTAAACACTGAAGCTTTCTTT. It codes for CSAVTVNTEAFF.

V gene TRBV28 combines with J gene TRBJ1-2; D not resolved. This CDR3 is 14 amino acids long. The V and J ends lost 8 bases and 0 bases respectively, with 13 bases between them. Germline V gene lookup returns CDR1 MDHEN and CDR2 SYDVKM. The CDR3 sequence is CASDRQPTNYGYTF. The CDR3 DNA is TGTGCCAGCGACCGTCAGCCAACTAACTATGGCTACACCTTC.

This clonotype appeared a single time. This chain links TRBV5-1 with TRBJ2-7; 8 bases agree with TRBD2. The germline V gene has CDR1 SGHRS and CDR2 YFSETQ. The CDR3 loop spans 15 amino acids. Trimming cost V 0 bases and J 4 bases; bases outside gene matches: 6. The CDR3 loop reads CASSLGAGGQYEQYF. The CDR3 DNA sequence: TGCGCCAGCAGCTTGGGGGCGGGGGGCCAGTACGAGCAGTACTTC.

The chain is built from TRBV28 and TRBJ2-1; maybe TRBD2 (6 bases). This CDR3 is 13 amino acids long. The germline V gene has CDR1 MDHEN and CDR2 SYDVKM. V lost 6 bases to trimming and J lost 7 bases, with 13 bases between them. CDR3 coding DNA: TGTGCCAGCAGCTTGACTAGGTCTAATGAGCAGTTCTTC. Amino acids: CASSLTRSNEQFF.

This chain links TRBV29-1 with TRBJ2-7, with TRBD1 matching over 8 bases. The length of the CDR3 is 14 residues. J was trimmed by 2 bases and V by 6 bases; bases with no gene match: 9. Per the germline V gene, CDR1 is SQVTM and CDR2 is ANQGSEA. The CDR3 nucleotides are TGCAGCGTGTCAGGGGGCGCGGACCCCTACGAGCAGTACTTC. It codes for CSVSGGADPYEQYF.

Ten or more counts support this clonotype. The CDR3 here is CASSPEGSNTGELFF. The DNA for the CDR3 is TGTGCCAGCAGCCCGGAGGGCAGCAACACCGGGGAGCTGTTTTTT. V gene TRBV7-3 combines with J gene TRBJ2-2, with a weak D call TRBD2 (6 bases). The germline V gene has CDR1 SGHTA and CDR2 FQGTGA. V gave up 5 bases and J gave up 2 bases, with 12 bases separating them. The CDR3 totals 15 residues.

This chain uses TRBV7-9 with TRBJ2-4, with TRBD2 identical over 13 bases. Trimming cost V 5 bases and J 7 bases; bases outside gene matches: 5. Per the germline V gene, CDR1 is SEHNR and CDR2 is FQNEAQ (reference sequence). This CDR3 spans 15 amino acids. CDR3 loop: CASSPPTSGGNIQYF. CDR3 sequence (DNA): TGTGCCAGCAGCCCGCCGACTAGCGGGGGGAACATTCAGTACTTC. The full variable domain, with the rest looked up from reference TRBV7-9 and TRBJ2-4, is DTGVSQNPRHKITKRGQNVTFRCDPISEHNRLYWYRQTLGQGPEFLTYFQNEAQLEKSRLLSDRFSAERPKGSFSTLEIQRTEQGDSAMYLCASSPPTSGGNIQYFGAGTRLSVL.

The chain is built from TRBV29-1 and TRBJ2-5; no firm D call. CDR3 length: 13 residues. Germline V gene lookup returns CDR1 SQVTM and CDR2 ANQGSEA. V lost 5 bases and J 2 bases, leaving 12 bases between the germline ends. This CDR3 is CSVQPDGQETQYF. For the CDR3, the DNA is TGCAGCGTTCAACCGGACGGACAAGAGACCCAGTACTTC.

This clonotype has just a few counts. The chain has TRBV5-6 and TRBJ2-5; 13 bases map to TRBD2. The J call is in doubt because the DNA end fits TRBJ2-1 better. The length of the CDR3 is 15 residues. Germline assignment: CDR1 SGHDT and CDR2 YYEEEE. CDR3 DNA: TGTGCCAGCAGCCCACTAGCGGGAGGGACAAATGAGCAGTTCTTC. This translates into CASSPLAGGTNEQFF.